These 27 T cell receptor beta chains were all obtained from the same sample, sequenced in a study of OX40 agonist ivuxolimab in advanced cancers. Profiled with immunoSEQ multiplex PCR; TCRdb holds only in-frame clones, not every one. This sample has more than 30,000 clones, with roughly 87% found just once. The sample in question was CD4+ or CD8+ T cells sorted from blood, obtained in a trial of the OX40 agonist ivuxolimab. The receptors here all came from an adult with an advanced solid tumor such as melanoma, head and neck, liver or kidney cancer.

The chain combines TRBV5-1 with TRBJ2-7; D is uncertain. CDR1 and CDR2 (germline): SGHRS, YFSETQ. The CDR3 contains 13 residues. Trimming took off 2 bases at V and 6 bases at J, with 12 bases between the two ends. The CDR3 is CASSFEPPSEQYF. As DNA, the CDR3 is TGCGCCAGCAGCTTCGAACCCCCGAGCGAGCAGTACTTC. The full variable domain, with the rest looked up from reference TRBV5-1 and TRBJ2-7, is KAGVTQTPRYLIKTRGQQVTLSCSPISGHRSVSWYQQTPGQGLQFLFEYFSETQRNKGNFPGRFSGRQFSNSRSEMNVSTLELGDSALYLCASSFEPPSEQYFGPGTRLTVT.

DNA of the CDR3: TGCGCCAGCAGTGAGTTCAGGGTATTCTCTGGAAACACCATATATTTT. It specifies CASSEFRVFSGNTIYF. The chain links TRBV10-2 to TRBJ1-3, with D possibly matching TRBD1 (5 bases). The germline V and J ends were trimmed by 1 base and 0 bases, with 10 bases remaining between them. This CDR3 comprises 16 residues. Per germline, CDR1 WSHSY and CDR2 SAAADI.

The chain links TRBV10-3 to TRBJ2-7; D possibly corresponds to TRBD1 (6 bases). CDR3 size: 15 residues. Germline CDR1 ENHRY, CDR2 SYGVKD. V gave up 5 bases and J gave up 4 bases, with 18 bases separating them. The CDR3, as DNA: TGTGCCATCAGTCCCACCGGACAGAATATATACGAGCAGTACTTC. The encoded protein is CAISPTGQNIYEQYF.

The rearrangement joins TRBV19 to TRBJ2-7; D possibly corresponds to TRBD1 (6 bases). The germline V and J ends were trimmed by 3 bases and 0 bases, with 12 bases remaining between them. Looked up from germline, CDR1 is LNHDA and CDR2 is SQIVND (reference sequence). This CDR3 is 15 amino acids long. The CDR3 loop reads CASSMQGQSSYEQYF. CDR3 nucleotides: TGTGCCAGTAGTATGCAGGGGCAGAGCTCCTACGAGCAGTACTTC.

The V and J genes are TRBV7-6 and TRBJ2-7; possibly TRBD2 for D (6 bases). V lost 5 bases, J lost 0 bases, and 14 bases lay in between. CDR1 and CDR2 from the germline V gene are SGHVS and FNYEAQ. The CDR3 covers 15 residues. The CDR3 protein is CASSPRLGGSYEQYF. The CDR3 bases are TGTGCCAGCAGCCCCCGGTTGGGAGGCTCCTACGAGCAGTACTTC.

The rearrangement uses TRBV5-4 and TRBJ2-1; 8 nucleotides align to TRBD1. The V gene's germline CDR1 is SGHNT and CDR2 YYREEE (reference sequence). Trimming cost V 4 bases and J 2 bases; bases outside gene matches: 5. The CDR3 runs to 15 residues. The CDR3: CASSAPGGPYNEQFF. As DNA, the CDR3 is TGTGCCAGCAGCGCCCCAGGGGGCCCCTACAATGAGCAGTTCTTC.

The chain couples TRBV19 to TRBJ2-1; TRBD2 aligns across 8 bases. V trimming: 5 bases; J trimming: 3 bases; junction bases outside the gene matches: 21. The CDR3 is made up of 20 amino acids. Per germline, CDR1 LNHDA and CDR2 SQIVND (reference sequence). The CDR3 is CASSPRGASGLRAVYNEQFF. The CDR3 region has the DNA TGTGCCAGTAGTCCGCGGGGGGCTAGCGGGCTTAGGGCAGTCTACAATGAGCAGTTCTTC.

The V call is TRBV19, the J call TRBJ2-7; D is perhaps TRBD2 (6 bases). V shed 11 bases and J shed 3 bases, with 14 bases lying between them. There are 12 residues in the CDR3. Germline assignment: CDR1 LNHDA and CDR2 SQIVND (reference sequence). CDR3 residues: CAVGSRDYEQYF. The CDR3 DNA follows: TGTGCCGTGGGTTCGCGGGACTACGAGCAGTACTTC. Looking up the rest from reference TRBV19 and TRBJ2-7 gives the full variable domain: DGGITQSPKYLFRKEGQNVTLSCEQNLNHDAMYWYRQDPGQGLRLIYYSQIVNDFQKGDIAEGYSVSREKKESFPLTVTSAQKNPTAFYLCAVGSRDYEQYFGPGTRLTVT.

The gene calls are TRBV5-6 and TRBJ1-1, with D possibly matching TRBD1 (5 bases). The CDR3 runs 14 residues. The V end lost 4 bases, the J end lost 1 base, and 11 bases lay between the germline ends. CDR1 SGHDT and CDR2 YYEEEE come from the germline V gene. In DNA, the CDR3 is TGTGCCAGCAGCCTGGGAGGGGCGAACACTGAAGCTTTCTTT. As protein: CASSLGGANTEAFF.

The chain couples TRBV28 to TRBJ2-7; 7 nucleotides agree with TRBD1. The germline CDR1 and CDR2 sequences are MDHEN and SYDVKM. Trimming at V came to 6 bases and at J to 4 bases, leaving 9 bases not matched to a gene. The CDR3 is 14 residues long. CDR3 bases: TGTGCCAGCAGCCCCCCGGGACAGCCTTACGAGCAGTACTTC. It yields the protein CASSPPGQPYEQYF.

The chain joins TRBV28 to TRBJ1-4; 11 bases fit TRBD1. Germline V gene sequence: CDR1 MDHEN, CDR2 SYDVKM. The V segment lost 5 bases and the J segment 10 bases; nucleotides outside the gene matches: 9. The CDR3 covers 15 residues. The CDR3 DNA follows: TGTGCCAGCAGTCCCCCGGGACAGGGGGATGGAAAACTGTTTTTT. Encoded protein: CASSPPGQGDGKLFF.

In this sample, this clone turned up once. The chain is built from TRBV27 and TRBJ2-1, with 12 bases lining up with TRBD2. Germline assignment: CDR1 MNHEY and CDR2 SMNVEV (reference sequence). V lost 5 bases, J lost 0 bases, and 2 bases stayed unmatched. The CDR3 runs to 16 residues. The DNA of the CDR3 is TGTGCCAGCAGTCTAGCGGGGGGGAGCTCCTACAATGAGCAGTTCTTC. It specifies CASSLAGGSSYNEQFF.

V usage is TRBV5-6 and J usage is TRBJ1-6; D remains unclear. Germline V lookup: CDR1 SGHDT, CDR2 YYEEEE. V shed 2 bases and J shed 7 bases, with 7 bases lying between them. The CDR3 has 13 residues. The CDR3, as DNA: TGTGCCAGCAGCTTAAGGAGAAATTCACCCCTCCACTTT. This sequence encodes CASSLRRNSPLHF.

The CDR3: CASKGGVQNTEAFF. The CDR3 DNA sequence: TGCGCCAGCAAAGGGGGAGTTCAGAACACTGAAGCTTTCTTT. The rearrangement uses TRBV5-1 and TRBJ1-1, with D perhaps TRBD1 (6 bases). V lost 6 bases and J lost 1, with 13 bases in between. This CDR3 spans 14 amino acids. Germline CDR1 and CDR2: SGHRS and YFSETQ.

This clone has just one count. This chain uses TRBV18 with TRBJ2-7; perhaps TRBD2 as D (6 bases). Germline CDR1 is KGHSH and CDR2 is LQKENI. Trimming cost V 3 bases and J 0 bases, with 6 bases left between them. This CDR3 region has 13 residues. The CDR3 nucleotides read TGTGCCAGCTCACCGGGACTCTCCTACGAGCAGTACTTC. The encoded protein is CASSPGLSYEQYF.

This clone was observed a single time. The chain employs TRBV5-6 and TRBJ2-3, with a weak D call TRBD2 (5 bases). Per the germline V gene, CDR1 is SGHDT and CDR2 is YYEEEE. The CDR3 sequence is 15 residues long. V gave up 0 bases and J gave up 5 bases, with 13 bases separating them. Written as DNA, the CDR3 is TGTGCCAGCAGCTTGGCCCGGGGAGCTGGAGATACGCAGTATTTT. Its protein product is CASSLARGAGDTQYF.

This chain uses TRBV5-1 with TRBJ1-1; D uncertain. Germline-derived CDR1 and CDR2 are SGHRS and YFSETQ. This CDR3 spans 15 amino acids. V shed 1 base and J shed 0 bases, with 10 bases lying between them. The CDR3 DNA reads TGCGCCAGCAGCTTGTTTGGGCAGCTGAACACTGAAGCTTTCTTT. Translation: CASSLFGQLNTEAFF.

This sequence joins TRBV30 and TRBJ1-1; the D is unclear. CDR3 length equals 13 residues. V was cut by 2 bases and J by 4 bases, with 11 bases left in between. Germline CDR1 GTSNPN, CDR2 SVGIG (reference sequence). This CDR3 reads CAWSRQGSTEAFF. The CDR3, as DNA: TGTGCCTGGAGTCGTCAAGGGTCCACTGAAGCTTTCTTT.

CDR3 residues: CASRAPGQGKQYF. The CDR3 DNA reads as TGTGCCAGCAGGGCTCCGGGACAGGGGAAGCAGTACTTC. The chain links TRBV28 to TRBJ2-7, with TRBD1 identical over 10 bases. J gave up 8 bases and V 6 bases, and 7 bases lay outside the gene matches. The CDR3 consists of 13 residues. Germline CDR1 and CDR2: MDHEN and SYDVKM.

In its sample, this clone was seen once. This chain links TRBV7-8 with TRBJ2-1, with 8 bases aligning to TRBD1. Germline values: CDR1 SGHVS, CDR2 FQNEAQ. J was trimmed by 5 bases and V by 6 bases; bases with no gene match: 3. The CDR3 is 13 amino acids. The CDR3 is CASRSDRDNEQFF. The DNA of the CDR3 is TGTGCCAGCAGATCGGACAGGGACAATGAGCAGTTCTTC.

The rearrangement joins TRBV5-6 to TRBJ2-1; the D gene is possibly TRBD2 (5 bases). The CDR3 covers 13 residues. Germline CDR1 SGHDT, CDR2 YYEEEE. The V end was cut by 4 bases, the J end by 5 bases, with 10 bases between. The CDR3 sequence is CASSVLGNNEQFF. The CDR3 DNA is TGTGCCAGCAGCGTCCTCGGGAACAATGAGCAGTTCTTC.

V is TRBV9 and J is TRBJ1-1, with D unclear. Germline assignment: CDR1 SGDLS and CDR2 YYNGEE. This CDR3 spans 13 amino acids. Trimming took off 4 bases at V and 0 bases at J, with 7 bases between the two ends. CDR3 sequence (DNA): TGTGCCAGCAGCCCCGACATGAACACTGAAGCTTTCTTT. Its protein is CASSPDMNTEAFF.

The J gene is TRBJ2-2, the V gene TRBV13, with D perhaps TRBD2 (5 bases). Germline-derived CDR1 and CDR2 are PRHDT and FYEKMQ (reference sequence). The CDR3 runs 15 residues. Trimming stripped 0 bases from V and 9 bases from J, with 14 bases between. As DNA, the CDR3 is TGTGCCAGCAGCTTAGGCAGACTACGTTCGAGGGAGCTGTTTTTT. This encodes CASSLGRLRSRELFF.

The rearrangement joins TRBV4-2 to TRBJ1-2, with 8 bases fitting TRBD1. CDR1 and CDR2 (germline): LGHNA, YNFKEQ. This CDR3 region has 13 residues. V was pared by 4 bases and J by 10 bases, with 8 bases of the junction left unmatched. The DNA for the CDR3 is TGTGCCAGCAGCCCCCAGGCACAGGGGGACTACACCTTC. Its translation is CASSPQAQGDYTF.

V is TRBV19 and J is TRBJ1-3, with D unclear. Trimming removed 6 bases at V and 3 bases at J, with 21 bases between. Germline V gives CDR1 LNHDA, CDR2 SQIVND (reference sequence). There are 17 residues in the CDR3. CDR3 coding DNA: TGTGCCAGTAGAAGAGGAACGAAGGTGGCGGGTGGAAACACCATATATTTT. Encoded protein: CASRRGTKVAGGNTIYF.

The chain links TRBV14 to TRBJ2-5, with D hard to call. V shed 0 bases and J shed 1 base, with 12 bases lying between them. The CDR3 is made up of 16 amino acids. Germline CDR1 SGHDN, CDR2 FVKESK. The CDR3 region is CASSQDVFYPQETQYF. DNA for the CDR3: TGTGCCAGCAGCCAAGATGTGTTCTACCCCCAAGAGACCCAGTACTTC.

The CDR3 reads CASSPRQGLSNQPQHF. In DNA, the CDR3 is TGTGCCAGCAGCCCCAGACAGGGCCTTAGCAATCAGCCCCAGCATTTT. The chain is built from TRBV2 and TRBJ1-5, with 7 positions matching TRBD1. Germline V gene sequence: CDR1 SNHLY, CDR2 FYNNEI. With 6 bases clipped from V and 0 bases from J, the junction kept 8 bases outside the gene matches. The CDR3 has 16 amino acids.